This T cell receptor (beta chain) was identified during a study of glioma-infiltrating T cells after dendritic cell vaccination. Study details: Monocyte-derived dendritic cells, cultured about 7 days with IL-4 and GM-CSF, were pulsed with autologous tumor lysate. Dendritic cell vaccine was injected intradermally three times, biweekly.

The PCR used 60 V beta and 13 J beta primers. Using immunoSEQ multiplex PCR, the repertoire was profiled, and TCRdb retains in-frame clones only, with some absent. The data show over 70,000 clones, around 80% seen once. As regards this clone: No antigen is known for it.

Trimming cost V 6 bases and J 0 bases, with 6 bases left between them. The CDR3 contains 13 residues. In germline, CDR1 is MNHEY, CDR2 SMNVEV (reference sequence). Overall study results and limits: Longer survival after dendritic cell vaccination followed higher pretreatment TIL content.

The sequenced sample was blood, obtained before dendritic cell vaccination. This sequence joins TRBV27 and TRBJ1-3; D is unresolved. The clonotype comes from a human donor with glioblastoma. CDR3 bases: TGTGCCAGCAGGCACGGCTCTGGAAACACCATATATTTT. It translates to CASRHGSGNTIYF.